This is a list of T cell receptor beta chains from one sample in a study of molecular identifiers for immune sequencing clone quantification. Via MiXCR, TCRdb re-called the PCR reads, giving one row per CDR3 protein. The sample includes roughly 630,000 distinct CDR3 sequences, 25% seen only once; the top ten take about 0.78%. The sequenced material came from naive CD8+ T cells from blood, with Jurkat cell RNA spiked in. These receptors originate from a human donor in good health. Some libraries in this study had Jurkat cell RNA spiked in. The CDR3 runs from the conserved cysteine through the conserved F or W. A D gene is named only where the DNA matches it firmly. Part of the rows lack a size; the others show once, few, many or a class for expanded clones.

>NA|TRBV27|many|TRBJ2-7
CASSLWPEGYEQYF
TGTGCCAGCAGTTTATGGCCCGAAGGCTACGAGCAGTACTTC
>NA|TRBV5-1|many|TRBJ2-7
CASSSGTLNPEQYF
TGCGCCAGCTCCTCGGGCACCCTGAATCCAGAGCAGTACTTC
>TRBD2|TRBV12-3/TRBV12-4|few|TRBJ2-5
CASRIAGSQETQYF
TGTGCCAGCAGGATAGCGGGATCCCAAGAGACCCAGTACTTC
>NA|TRBV4-1|NA|TRBJ2-1
CACSQSGTLNYNEQFF
TGCGCCTGCAGCCAGTCCGGGACACTCAATTACAATGAGCAGTTCTTC
>NA|TRBV18|NA|TRBJ2-7
CASSPWDTTTYEQYF
TGTGCCAGCTCACCGTGGGACACCACTACCTACGAGCAGTACTTC
>NA|TRBV27|many|TRBJ2-5
CASSLSSTGDETQYF
TGTGCCAGCAGTTTGAGTTCCACAGGTGATGAGACCCAGTACTTC
>TRBD1|TRBV6-2/TRBV6-3|many|TRBJ2-5
CASSYLGGPGETQYF
TGTGCCAGCAGTTACTTAGGGGGCCCCGGTGAGACCCAGTACTTC
>NA|TRBV19|few|TRBJ2-7
CASSMSLRYEQYF
TGTGCCAGTAGTATGTCCCTTCGCTACGAGCAGTACTTC
>TRBD2|TRBV7-9|few|TRBJ2-7
CASSTTSGSFNEQYF
TGTGCCAGCAGCACGACTAGCGGGAGTTTTAACGAGCAGTACTTC
>NA|TRBV12-3/TRBV12-4|many|TRBJ1-2
CASSLFLYGYTF
TGTGCCAGCAGTTTATTCCTCTATGGCTACACCTTC
>NA|TRBV2|NA|TRBJ1-1
CASSEGEDRSRRSTEAFF
TGTGCCAGCAGTGAAGGGGAGGATCGGTCGAGACGTAGCACTGAAGCTTTCTTT
>NA|TRBV6-2/TRBV6-3|few|TRBJ2-2
CASSYHRGTGELFF
TGTGCCAGCAGTTACCACCGGGGGACCGGGGAGCTGTTTTTT
>TRBD1|TRBV19|NA|TRBJ1-1
CASSDGDSLGAFF
TGTGCCAGTAGTGACGGGGACAGCCTTGGAGCTTTCTTT
>TRBD1|TRBV11-2|few|TRBJ2-4
CASSSGQGRQAKNIQYF
TGTGCCAGCAGCTCGGGACAGGGCCGGCAAGCCAAAAACATTCAGTACTTC
>NA|TRBV6-6|many|TRBJ1-1
CASIEGGRGAEAFF
TGTGCCAGCATCGAGGGAGGGAGGGGCGCTGAAGCTTTCTTT
>NA|TRBV6-4|many|TRBJ1-2
CASNTKLDGSYTF
TGTGCCAGCAATACAAAGTTGGATGGAAGCTACACCTTC
>NA|TRBV29-1|NA|TRBJ1-2
CSVEDLRQGDYGYTF
TGCAGCGTTGAAGATCTGAGGCAGGGTGACTATGGCTACACCTTC
>TRBD1|TRBV6-5|few|TRBJ2-7
CASRPQGQDYEQYF
TGTGCCAGCAGACCCCAGGGACAGGACTACGAGCAGTACTTC
>NA|TRBV5-6|many|TRBJ2-7
CASSLVSGEQYF
TGTGCCAGCAGCTTGGTAAGCGGCGAGCAGTACTTC
>NA|TRBV27|NA|TRBJ1-1
CASSLSVFGTEAFF
TGTGCCAGCAGTTTATCCGTGTTTGGGACTGAAGCTTTCTTT
>NA|TRBV5-4|few|TRBJ1-2
CASRRTDNYGYTF
TGTGCCAGCAGAAGGACAGATAACTATGGCTACACCTTC
>TRBD1|TRBV27|few|TRBJ1-5
CASSLSGTGAYSNQPQHF
TGTGCCAGCAGTTTATCGGGGACAGGGGCATATAGCAATCAGCCCCAGCATTTT
>NA|TRBV9|NA|TRBJ1-3
CASSVEGNSGNTIYF
TGTGCCAGCAGCGTAGAGGGGAACTCTGGAAACACCATATATTTT
>TRBD2|TRBV30|NA|TRBJ2-1
CAWSGIAGGLEQFF
TGTGCCTGGAGTGGGATAGCGGGAGGGCTTGAGCAGTTCTTC
>NA|TRBV27|NA|TRBJ2-2
CASSFSGGAVGELFF
TGTGCCAGCAGTTTCTCGGGGGGCGCGGTCGGGGAGCTGTTTTTT
>NA|TRBV7-2|NA|TRBJ1-4
CASSLEILQTNEKLFF
TGTGCCAGCAGCTTAGAGATCTTGCAGACTAATGAAAAACTGTTTTTT
>TRBD1|TRBV4-1|many|TRBJ1-3
CASSQYQGAGNTIYF
TGCGCCAGCAGCCAGTACCAGGGGGCTGGAAACACCATATATTTT
>NA|TRBV5-3|NA|TRBJ2-7
CASSFYGGYEQYF
TGTGCCAGCAGCTTTTACGGGGGCTACGAGCAGTACTTC
>NA|TRBV6-2/TRBV6-3|NA|TRBJ2-1
CASSYSVTEQFF
TGTGCCAGCAGTTACTCGGTGACAGAGCAGTTCTTC
>TRBD2|TRBV4-1|NA|TRBJ2-1
CASSQDNKRGGVSYNEQFF
TGCGCCAGCAGCCAAGATAACAAGCGGGGGGGCGTATCCTACAATGAGCAGTTCTTC
>TRBD2|TRBV5-4|NA|TRBJ2-3
CASPPPGGDTDTQYF
TGTGCCAGCCCGCCCCCCGGGGGGGACACAGATACGCAGTATTTT
>NA|TRBV3-2|few|TRBJ1-1
CASSLFRPLNTEAFF
TGTGCCAGCAGCCTCTTCAGACCCCTGAACACTGAAGCTTTCTTT
>NA|TRBV30|few|TRBJ2-5
CAWSPGVRETQYF
TGTGCCTGGAGCCCGGGGGTACGTGAGACCCAGTACTTC
>NA|TRBV7-9|NA|TRBJ2-2
CASSFSRDPSGELYF
TGTGCCAGCAGCTTCTCCCGGGACCCTTCCGGGGAGCTCTATTTT
>NA|TRBV2|few|TRBJ1-2
CASSEAANYGYTF
TGTGCCAGCAGTGAAGCAGCTAACTATGGCTACACCTTC
>NA|TRBV5-6|NA|TRBJ2-7
CASSLDSYGSSYEQCF
TGTGCCAGCAGCTTGGATTCTTACGGCAGCTCCTACGAGCAGTGCTTC
>TRBD2|TRBV4-2|few|TRBJ2-2
CASSQDRLAGVKTGELFF
TGTGCCAGCAGCCAAGATCGTCTAGCGGGAGTTAAAACCGGGGAGCTGTTTTTT
>NA|TRBV20-1|NA|TRBJ2-3
CSAREGGGADTQYF
TGCAGTGCTAGAGAAGGGGGGGGGGCAGATACGCAGTATTTT
>TRBD1|TRBV5-1|few|TRBJ1-1
CASSIGTDTEAFF
TGCGCCAGCAGCATAGGGACAGACACTGAAGCTTTCTTT
>NA|TRBV19|NA|TRBJ1-5
CASSDSNQPPHF
TGTGCCAGTAGTGACAGCAATCAGCCCCCGCATTTT
>NA|TRBV25-1|many|TRBJ2-6
CASSVGANVLTF
TGTGCCAGCAGTGTTGGGGCCAACGTCCTGACTTTC
>NA|TRBV9|NA|TRBJ2-3
CASSVDDGGMGTDTQYF
TGTGCCAGCAGCGTAGATGATGGGGGGATGGGCACAGATACGCAGTATTTT
>TRBD1|TRBV19|few|TRBJ2-1
CASSIGTAYNEQFF
TGTGCCAGTAGTATCGGGACAGCCTACAATGAGCAGTTCTTC
>NA|TRBV18|few|TRBJ1-1
CASSPTVSRDTEAFF
TGTGCCAGCTCACCGACAGTCTCCCGGGACACTGAAGCTTTCTTT
>NA|TRBV20-1|many|TRBJ1-6
CSARVQGSANNSPLHF
TGCAGTGCTAGAGTCCAAGGGAGTGCTAATAATTCACCCCTCCACTTT
>NA|TRBV20-1|NA|TRBJ2-7
CSATDRRQTYEQYF
TGCAGTGCTACGGACCGGCGGCAAACCTACGAGCAGTACTTC
>NA|TRBV9|NA|TRBJ1-2
CASSSYGYTF
TGTGCCAGCAGCTCCTATGGCTACACCTTC
>TRBD2|TRBV12-3/TRBV12-4|NA|TRBJ2-1
CASRLAGPYNEQFF
TGTGCCAGCAGGTTAGCGGGACCCTACAATGAGCAGTTCTTC
>NA|TRBV19|NA|TRBJ2-1
CASSLGGPFTYNEQFF
TGTGCCAGTAGTTTGGGTGGACCTTTTACCTACAATGAGCAGTTCTTC
>TRBD1|TRBV30|few|TRBJ2-7
CAWSIGGLGEQYF
TGTGCCTGGAGTATAGGGGGCCTGGGGGAGCAGTACTTC
>NA|TRBV19|NA|TRBJ2-7
CASSPKGLLDSYEQYF
TGTGCCAGTAGTCCTAAGGGACTCCTTGACTCCTACGAGCAGTACTTC
>TRBD1|TRBV11-2|NA|TRBJ2-7
CASSLGGQSSYEQYF
TGTGCCAGCAGCTTAGGGGGACAGAGCTCCTACGAGCAGTACTTC
>NA|TRBV4-1|many|TRBJ1-1
CASSQERGWTEAFF
TGCGCCAGCAGCCAAGAGAGGGGGTGGACTGAAGCTTTCTTT
>TRBD1|TRBV25-1|NA|TRBJ2-2
CASSEWDSLANTGELFF
TGTGCCAGCAGTGAATGGGACAGCCTCGCGAACACCGGGGAGCTGTTTTTT